Presented here are 9 T cell receptor beta chains from one specimen sequenced in a study of blood T cell repertoires in COVID-19. Profiled with immunoSEQ multiplex PCR; TCRdb holds only in-frame clones, not every one. The table has some 300,000 clones, approximately 84% seen once. Sequenced input: PBMCs or T cells enriched from blood (not recorded which). The origin of the receptors is a woman aged 25 to 39 who had recovered from COVID-19.

The V call is TRBV13, the J call TRBJ1-6; TRBD1 aligns across 12 bases. V trimming: 3 bases; J trimming: 6 bases; junction bases outside the gene matches: 15. The CDR3 sequence is 20 residues long. Germline lookup yields CDR1 PRHDT and CDR2 FYEKMQ (reference sequence). CDR3 DNA sequence: TGTGCCAGCAGCTTTTACACCCGGGACAGGGGGCGCAAAGGTAATTCACCCCTCCACTTT. Its translation: CASSFYTRDRGRKGNSPLHF.

The chain links TRBV12-3 or TRBV12-4 to TRBJ2-3; no reliable D call. The CDR3 has 12 amino acids. Between the trimmed V and J ends, which lost 5 bases and 6 bases, there was a span of 9 bases. The CDR3 reads CASSPAVDTQYF. The CDR3 DNA is TGTGCCAGCAGTCCCGCGGTCGATACGCAGTATTTT.

This rearrangement joins TRBV5-1 to TRBJ1-2; unclear D gene. The V and J ends lost 2 bases and 8 bases respectively, with 16 bases between them. The V gene's germline CDR1 is SGHRS and CDR2 YFSETQ. CDR3 length: 14 residues. The CDR3 coding sequence is TGCGCCAGCAGCTTCCTGATGGCGGATGGGGGCTACACCTTC. Translating it yields CASSFLMADGGYTF.

Of note for this clone: This sample includes further DNA sequences coding for the same CDR3. This chain joins TRBV28 and TRBJ2-3; TRBD2 aligns across 8 bases. Per the germline V gene, CDR1 is MDHEN and CDR2 is SYDVKM. This CDR3 spans 15 amino acids. The ends lost 2 bases at V and 3 bases at J; junction bases unmatched: 4. CDR3 sequence: CASSLRGGGTDTQYF. CDR3 DNA: TGTGCCAGCAGTTTACGGGGGGGAGGGACAGATACGCAGTATTTT.

The V and J genes are TRBV14 and TRBJ2-1; 7 bases fit TRBD2. With V trimmed by 3 bases and J by 6 bases, 8 bases remained unmatched. In germline, CDR1 is SGHDN, CDR2 FVKESK. This CDR3 is 15 amino acids long. The DNA of the CDR3 is TGTGCCAGCAGCCAGAGAGCGGGGTTGCTCAATGAGCAGTTCTTC. Amino acids: CASSQRAGLLNEQFF.

This clone was seen only a few times. The chain joins TRBV7-8 to TRBJ1-1; D is undetermined. Trimming took 2 bases from V and 7 from J, leaving 17 bases between them. CDR3 length equals 15 residues. Germline CDR1 is SGHVS and CDR2 is FQNEAQ. CDR3 bases: TGTGCCAGCAGCTTACTTCAGGCTGGCGGAGGTGAAGCTTTCTTT. Its translation: CASSLLQAGGGEAFF.

The V and J genes are TRBV11-2 and TRBJ1-2; 9 bases match TRBD1. The germline CDR1 and CDR2 sequences are SGHAT and FQNNGV. The CDR3 consists of 15 residues. The junction had 8 bases not matched to a gene; V was cut back by 5 bases and J by 4 bases. The chain's CDR3 is CASSGRDREAYGYTF. CDR3 DNA sequence: TGTGCCAGCAGCGGACGGGACAGGGAGGCCTATGGCTACACCTTC. Combining the CDR3 with reference TRBV11-2 and TRBJ1-2 gives the whole variable domain EAGVAQSPRYKIIEKRQSVAFWCNPISGHATLYWYQQILGQGPKLLIQFQNNGVVDDSQLPKDRFSAERLKGVDSTLKIQPAKLEDSAVYLCASSGRDREAYGYTFGSGTRLTVV.

The gene calls are TRBV11-3 and TRBJ2-2; D is ambiguous. CDR3 size: 12 residues. Trimming left V 5 bases short and J 8 bases short, with 9 bases between. Germline loops: CDR1 SGHNT, CDR2 YENEEA. The CDR3 coding sequence is TGTGCCAGCAGCCCGAACTCTGGGGAGCTGTTTTTT. Translation: CASSPNSGELFF.

This clone was seen a few times. The genes are TRBV19 and TRBJ1-4; tentative D call: TRBD1 (5 bases). This CDR3 has 16 residues. V lost 5 bases to trimming and J lost 2 bases, with 15 bases between them. Germline CDR1 LNHDA, CDR2 SQIVND (reference sequence). The CDR3 reads CASSPGRWGTNEKLFF. The CDR3 region has the DNA TGTGCCAGTAGTCCTGGGAGGTGGGGCACTAATGAAAAACTGTTTTTT.